Here is one TCR beta chain with its context. The antigen remains unidentified. Researchers prepared the TCRbeta library using unique molecular identifiers, the study reports. TCRdb called the PCR reads again in MiXCR, with one record for every CDR3 protein. Here the sample spans some 290,000 distinct CDR3 sequences, approximately 23% being singletons. The CDR3 has 19 amino acids. The source of the sample is a study of T-cell reconstitution after alpha-beta-depleted transplantation in children. Regarding the study as a whole: Several hundred rapidly expanded clones from non-depleted graft cells reportedly supplied alpha-beta T cells about two months post-transplant.

The sequence was collected from a male patient younger than 18 who had a stem cell transplant for acute lymphoblastic leukemia, so the T cells may come from the graft donor. The sequencing used PBMCs, mostly from graft donor cells, collected 180 days after TCRalphabeta/CD19-depleted stem cell transplant. The chain carries TRBV12-2 and TRBJ2-1; TRBD2 reflects the table's D call only, with no check against the DNA. TRBV12-2 is a pseudogene. The CDR3 bases are TGTGCAAGTCGCTTCGGACTAGCGGGAGCCTTGAGCTCCTACAATGAGCAGTTCTTC. Its protein is CASRFGLAGALSSYNEQFF.